There are a few counts of the clone carrying this T cell receptor beta chain. The data stem from a study of blood T cell repertoires in COVID-19. Study-wide background: COVID-19 samples from acute and convalescent phases originated in the United States, Italy and Spain.

The germline V and J ends were trimmed by 0 bases and 3 bases, with 6 bases remaining between them. Germline CDR1 is LGHNA and CDR2 is YSLEER. The CDR3 contains 13 residues. In the original processing: Reference gene primer amplification yielded estimated nucleated cell counts. Using immunoSEQ multiplex PCR, the repertoire was profiled, and TCRdb retains in-frame clones only, with some absent. That table supplies the V and J calls and clone size; D and trimming were determined from the DNA. The sample lists under 90,000 clones; over 80% were seen once. Sequenced input: peripheral blood. The receptor was derived from a woman older than 75 with active or convalescent COVID-19. V gene TRBV4-3 combines with J gene TRBJ2-7; D call uncertain. This CDR3 is CASSQDYSYEQYF. The CDR3 DNA reads as TGCGCCAGCAGCCAAGATTATAGCTACGAGCAGTACTTC.